This TCR beta chain came from a study of blood T cell repertoires in COVID-19. Study at large: Acute and convalescent COVID-19 specimens originated in the United States, Italy and Spain. PBMCs, B-cell-depleted T cells, or T cells were the source of the cDNA or gDNA that made up the material.

Source study methods: Reference gene primer amplification gave estimated nucleated cell counts. Sequencing was performed with immunoSEQ multiplex PCR; in TCRdb, only in-frame clones are kept and a portion is missing. V and J calls plus clone size are reproduced from that table; the DNA served to infer D and trimming. The sample holds fewer than 350,000 clones, roughly 87% seen once. Followed longitudinally, the Seattle patients had been enrolled during active infection. V lost 2 bases, J lost 5 bases, and 12 bases lay in between. CDR3 size: 14 residues. Germline lookup yields CDR1 ENHRY and CDR2 SYGVKD.

The receptor comes from a woman aged 60-75 years with COVID-19, enrolled during active disease. Source material: peripheral blood. The rearrangement links TRBV10-3 to TRBJ2-5, with D possibly being TRBD2 (6 bases). In DNA form, the CDR3 reads TGTGCCATCAGTGAGGTGGCGGGGACGGAGACCCAGTACTTC. Translated, it gives CAISEVAGTETQYF.